This T cell receptor beta chain emerged from a study of blood T cell repertoires in COVID-19. Overall study context: PBMCs, B-cell-depleted T cells, or T cells provided the cDNA or gDNA that made up the material.

This clone was recorded once. Participants came from about 23 US areas, aged about 18 to 95 years. Recovered status in Cohort 3 required two negative PCRs, clearance, or symptom resolution. This table comes from immunoSEQ multiplex PCR, and its TCRdb copy is limited to in-frame clones, with some not included. The sample yields about 480,000 clones, 88% seen once. Trimming took off 3 bases at V and 0 bases at J, with 9 bases between the two ends. This CDR3 spans 14 amino acids. CDR1 is PRHDT and CDR2 is FYEKMQ in the germline V gene (reference sequence). The sequence came from a woman between 35 and 50 years old who had recovered from COVID-19. The chain combines TRBV13 with TRBJ2-7; D might be TRBD2 (6 bases). Sequencing used PBMCs or T cells enriched from blood (not recorded which). The CDR3: CASSLSSGSYEQYF. Written as DNA, the CDR3 is TGTGCCAGCAGCTTGAGTAGCGGCTCCTACGAGCAGTACTTC.